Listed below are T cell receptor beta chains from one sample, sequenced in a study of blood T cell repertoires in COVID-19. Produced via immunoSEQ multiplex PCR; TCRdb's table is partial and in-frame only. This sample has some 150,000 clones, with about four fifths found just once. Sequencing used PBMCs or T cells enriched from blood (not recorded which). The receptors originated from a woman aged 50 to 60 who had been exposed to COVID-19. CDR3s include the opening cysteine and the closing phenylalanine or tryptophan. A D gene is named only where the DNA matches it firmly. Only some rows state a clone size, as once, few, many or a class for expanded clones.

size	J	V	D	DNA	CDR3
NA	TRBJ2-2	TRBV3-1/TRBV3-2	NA	TGTGCCAGCAGCCAAGAACTACTAATCGGACAGTATGCCGGGGAGCTGTTTTTT	CASSQELLIGQYAGELFF
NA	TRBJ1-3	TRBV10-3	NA	TGTGCCATCAGTGAGGGGGCACCTTTGGGAAACACCATATATTTT	CAISEGAPLGNTIYF
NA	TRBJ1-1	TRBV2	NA	TGTGCCGGAGGACCGGGCGTGGGAGCTTTCTTT	CAGGPGVGAFF
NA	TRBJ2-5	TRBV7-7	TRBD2	TGTGCTAGCCCCCTCCCGGGGGGAGCACAAGAGACCCAGTACTTC	CASPLPGGAQETQYF
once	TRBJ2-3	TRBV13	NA	TGTGCCAGCGGTTTGTCGGAGCATACGCAGTATTTT	CASGLSEHTQYF
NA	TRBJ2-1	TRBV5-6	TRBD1	TGTGCCAGCAGCCCGAATAGAGGGGGCCCGTACAATGAGCAGTTCTTC	CASSPNRGGPYNEQFF
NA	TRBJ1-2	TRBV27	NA	TGTGCCAGCAGTTTATCGGTAAACGGAGGCTATGGCTACACCTTC	CASSLSVNGGYGYTF
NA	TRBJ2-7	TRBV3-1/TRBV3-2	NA	TGTGCCAGCAGCCCCCGAGGGCCAGGGGTAAGTGCCGAGCAGTACTTC	CASSPRGPGVSAEQYF
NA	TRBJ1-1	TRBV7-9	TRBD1	TGTGCCAGCAGCTTATCAGGGGGCGGGGACACTGAAGCTTTCTTT	CASSLSGGGDTEAFF
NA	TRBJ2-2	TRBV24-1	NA	TGTGCCACCAGTGACGGCAAACAGGGAAACACCGGGGAGCTGTTTTTT	CATSDGKQGNTGELFF
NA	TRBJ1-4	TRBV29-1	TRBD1	TGCAGCGTTGCCAGACAGGGCCTACTGTTTTTT	CSVARQGLLFF
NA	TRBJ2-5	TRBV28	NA	TGTGCCAGCAGCTACTCGGGCCGGGGAGAAGAGACCCAGTACTTC	CASSYSGRGEETQYF
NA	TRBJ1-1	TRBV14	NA	TGTGCCAGCAGCCAAGTTCCGGGGGCTGAAGCTTTCTTT	CASSQVPGAEAFF
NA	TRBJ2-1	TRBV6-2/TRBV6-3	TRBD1	TGTGCCAGCAGTTCCCCGGGACAGGGGATATCCTACAATGAGCAGTTCTTC	CASSSPGQGISYNEQFF
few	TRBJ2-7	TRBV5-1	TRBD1	TGCGCCAGCGGACCGGGACAGAGCCCCTACGAGCAGTACTTC	CASGPGQSPYEQYF
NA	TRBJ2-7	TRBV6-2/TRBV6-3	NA	TGTGCCAGCAGCCGTCACGGACGGGATTTCTCCTACGAGCAGTACTTC	CASSRHGRDFSYEQYF
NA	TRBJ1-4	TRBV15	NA	TGTGCCACCAGCAGAGATCGAGGGATGGTCGGCCCAACTAATGAAAAACTGTTTTTT	CATSRDRGMVGPTNEKLFF
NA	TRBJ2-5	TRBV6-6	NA	TGTGCCAGCAGTTACGGCCTGTCGGAGACCCAGTACTTC	CASSYGLSETQYF
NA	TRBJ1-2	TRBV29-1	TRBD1	TGCAGCGTAAGACAGGGGGCGAACTATGGCTACACCTTC	CSVRQGANYGYTF
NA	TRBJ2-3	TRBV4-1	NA	TGCGCCAGCAGCCAAGATCAGGGCCCTCGGCACACAGATACGCAGTATTTT	CASSQDQGPRHTDTQYF
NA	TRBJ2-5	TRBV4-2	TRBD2	TGTGCCAGCAGCGTAAGGACTAGTATTAGCGGGGGGGCCGGAGGGGAGACCCAGTACTTC	CASSVRTSISGGAGGETQYF
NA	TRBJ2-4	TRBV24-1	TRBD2	TGTGCCACCAGTGATAGCGGGAGGGCCAAAAACATTCAGTACTTC	CATSDSGRAKNIQYF
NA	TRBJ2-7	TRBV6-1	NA	TGTGCCAGCAGTGAAAACGGCCCAGGGGTAACCTACGAGCAGTACTTC	CASSENGPGVTYEQYF
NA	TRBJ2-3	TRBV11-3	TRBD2	TGTGCCAGCAGCCAGCAGCGGGGGGGCACAGATACGCAGTATTTT	CASSQQRGGTDTQYF
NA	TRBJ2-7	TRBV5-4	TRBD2	TGTGCCAGCAGGCCGGGACTAGATCTCTCCGAGCAGTACTTC	CASRPGLDLSEQYF
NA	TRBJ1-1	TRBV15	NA	TGTGCCACCAGCATTGGGGCGTCTCTAACAGCTTTCTTT	CATSIGASLTAFF
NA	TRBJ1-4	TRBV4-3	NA	TGCGCCAGCAGCCAGTACAGTAATGAAAAACTGTTTTTT	CASSQYSNEKLFF
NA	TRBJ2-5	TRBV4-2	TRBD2	TGTGCCAGCAGCCAAGACCCCACTAGCGGGGGCCGGGAGACCCAGTACTTC	CASSQDPTSGGRETQYF
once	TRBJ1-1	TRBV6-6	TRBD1	TGTGCCAGCAGCCCCCGGGGACAGTCTTTGAACACTGAAGCTTTCTTT	CASSPRGQSLNTEAFF
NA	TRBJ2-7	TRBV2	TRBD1	TGTGCCAGCAATCCTGAGAGGGGGCTCACCTACGAGCAGTACTTC	CASNPERGLTYEQYF
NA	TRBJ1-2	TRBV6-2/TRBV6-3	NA	TGTGCCAGCAGTTCCCTCTACGGCTACACCTTC	CASSSLYGYTF
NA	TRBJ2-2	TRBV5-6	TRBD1	TGTGCCAGCAGCTTTGACAGGGGTGACACCGGGGAGCTGTTTTTT	CASSFDRGDTGELFF
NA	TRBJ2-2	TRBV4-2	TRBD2	TGTGCCAGCAGCCAAGATCAGGGACTAGCGCAAAACACCGGGGAGCTGTTTTTT	CASSQDQGLAQNTGELFF
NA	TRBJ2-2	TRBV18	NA	TGTGCCAGCTCACCTAAGAGTACCGGGGAGCTGTTTTTT	CASSPKSTGELFF
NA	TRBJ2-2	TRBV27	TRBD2	TGTGCCAGCAGCACTTCTAGCGGGGGGGCCGTTGGGGCCGGGGAGCTGTTTTTT	CASSTSSGGAVGAGELFF
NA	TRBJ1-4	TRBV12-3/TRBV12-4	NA	TGTGCCAGCCGGACAGTAAATGAAAAACTGTTTTTT	CASRTVNEKLFF
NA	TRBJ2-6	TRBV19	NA	TGTGCCAGTAGTATTGGTGGAGGCCGGACTGGGGCCAACGTCCTGACTTTC	CASSIGGGRTGANVLTF
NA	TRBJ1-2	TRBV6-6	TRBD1	TGTGCCAGCAGTCTCCGCCCCGGACAGGGTTCAATCTATGGCTACACCTTC	CASSLRPGQGSIYGYTF
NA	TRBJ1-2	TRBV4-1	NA	TGCGCCAGCAGCCAAGATCCCCAGGTAGGGGATGGCTACACCTTC	CASSQDPQVGDGYTF
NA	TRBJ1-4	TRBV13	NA	TGTGCCAGCAGCCCCCGTGGGGGGGGAAATGAAAAACTGTTTTTT	CASSPRGGGNEKLFF
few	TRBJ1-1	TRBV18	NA	TGTGCCAGCTCACGAAATCGGGTAAACACTGAAGCTTTCTTT	CASSRNRVNTEAFF
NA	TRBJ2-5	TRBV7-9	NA	TGTGCCAGCAGCTTAAGGTTGGGACTTCAAGAGACCCAGTACTTC	CASSLRLGLQETQYF
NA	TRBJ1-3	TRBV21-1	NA	TGTGCCAGCAGCTCCCCGATGACAGGGGGGATCACCATATATTTT	CASSSPMTGGITIYF
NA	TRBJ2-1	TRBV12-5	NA	TGTGCTAGTGGTCTACCCCCAACAGGGGCGGGGAATGAGCAGTTCTTC	CASGLPPTGAGNEQFF
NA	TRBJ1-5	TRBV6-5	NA	TGTGCCAGCAGTTACTCGAGGAACCAGCCCCAGCATTTT	CASSYSRNQPQHF
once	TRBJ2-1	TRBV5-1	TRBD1	TGCGCCAGCAGCTCAGCCGGGACAGTGCTTAGGGAGCAGTTCTTC	CASSSAGTVLREQFF
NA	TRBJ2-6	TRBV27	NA	TGTGCCAGCACTCAAAAGTGGCGGGATTCTGGGGCCAACGTCCTGACTTTC	CASTQKWRDSGANVLTF
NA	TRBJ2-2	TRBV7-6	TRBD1	TGTGCCAGCAGCTTGACAGGGGGGGGAACCGGGGAGCTGTTTTTT	CASSLTGGGTGELFF
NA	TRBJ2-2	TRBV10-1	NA	TGCGCCAGCAGCCCTACAGGGTCCGGGGAGCTGTTTTTT	CASSPTGSGELFF
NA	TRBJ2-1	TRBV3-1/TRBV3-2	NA	TGTGCCAGCAGCCAAGCCGGGGGCTCCTACAATGAGCAGTTCTTC	CASSQAGGSYNEQFF
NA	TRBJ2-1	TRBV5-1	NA	TGCGCCAGCAGTCAGGGGGGCGCCTACAATGAGCAGTTCTTC	CASSQGGAYNEQFF
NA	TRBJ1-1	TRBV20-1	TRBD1	TGCAGTGCCCCGACAGGGGCTGAAGCTTTCTTT	CSAPTGAEAFF
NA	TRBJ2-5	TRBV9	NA	TGTGCCAGCAGCGTTCAAGCGATCCCCCAAGAGACCCAGTACTTC	CASSVQAIPQETQYF
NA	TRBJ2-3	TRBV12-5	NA	TGTGCTAGTGGTTTGGTAGGAGTAGCGTTGAACCGGGATACGCAGTATTTT	CASGLVGVALNRDTQYF
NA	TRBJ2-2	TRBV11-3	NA	TGTGCCAGCAGCTTAGACCCAATGGGGGAGCTGTTTTTT	CASSLDPMGELFF